A selection of T cell receptor beta chains follows, all from one sample in a study of cytomegalovirus exposure and HLA in healthy donors. The assay was immunoSEQ multiplex PCR, and TCRdb's table has in-frame clones only and misses some. This table has some 70,000 clones, 75% to 85% appearing once. The sequenced sample was PBMCs. Receptor source: a human donor in good health. CDR3s include the opening cysteine and the closing phenylalanine or tryptophan. Each record gives: D gene, J gene, clone size, V gene, CDR3 DNA, CDR3 protein. The D gene is left open where the match is weak. Clone size is shown for a subset of rows, as once, few, many or a class of expanded clone.

d_call: TRBD2
j_call: TRBJ2-3
clone_size: NA
v_call: TRBV9
cdr3_nt: TGTGCCAGCAGCGTGTACAGCGGGGGGGGAACAGATACGCAGTATTTT
cdr3_aa: CASSVYSGGGTDTQYF

d_call: NA
j_call: TRBJ2-7
clone_size: few
v_call: TRBV14
cdr3_nt: TGTGCCAGCAGCCCAGGTCCCAACTACGAGCAGTACTTC
cdr3_aa: CASSPGPNYEQYF

d_call: NA
j_call: TRBJ1-2
clone_size: NA
v_call: TRBV29-1
cdr3_nt: TGCAGCGTTGAACCCAGGGCCTATGGCTACACCTTC
cdr3_aa: CSVEPRAYGYTF

d_call: NA
j_call: TRBJ2-1
clone_size: few
v_call: TRBV7-8
cdr3_nt: TGTGCCAGCAGCTCCCGGTTGAGCTCCTACAATGAGCAGTTCTTC
cdr3_aa: CASSSRLSSYNEQFF

d_call: TRBD1
j_call: TRBJ2-4
clone_size: NA
v_call: TRBV28
cdr3_nt: TGTGCCAGCAGTTCAAACTCGGGGACAGGGGACCAGGGGGCCAAAAACATTCAGTACTTC
cdr3_aa: CASSSNSGTGDQGAKNIQYF

d_call: NA
j_call: TRBJ1-5
clone_size: NA
v_call: TRBV5-4
cdr3_nt: TGTGCCAGCAGCTTAGGGGGTTTTGGCCAGCCCCAGCATTTT
cdr3_aa: CASSLGGFGQPQHF

d_call: NA
j_call: TRBJ1-1
clone_size: NA
v_call: TRBV11-3
cdr3_nt: TGTGCCAGCAGCTTAGAACTGGACACTGAAGCTTTCTTT
cdr3_aa: CASSLELDTEAFF

d_call: NA
j_call: TRBJ2-7
clone_size: NA
v_call: TRBV5-6
cdr3_nt: TGTGCCAGCAGAAGAGGGCGGCTTATCGAGCAGTACTTC
cdr3_aa: CASRRGRLIEQYF

d_call: TRBD1
j_call: TRBJ2-5
clone_size: once
v_call: TRBV19
cdr3_nt: TGTGCCAGTAGTGTGGGACAGGCCCAAGAGACCCAGTACTTC
cdr3_aa: CASSVGQAQETQYF

d_call: NA
j_call: TRBJ2-7
clone_size: once
v_call: TRBV28
cdr3_nt: TGTGCCAGCATACAGACAGCGGGTACCTACGAGCAGTACTTC
cdr3_aa: CASIQTAGTYEQYF

d_call: NA
j_call: TRBJ1-1
clone_size: few
v_call: TRBV6-5
cdr3_nt: TGTGCCAGCAGCTACCTTGGGCAGGGAGGCACTGAAGCTTTCTTT
cdr3_aa: CASSYLGQGGTEAFF

d_call: TRBD1
j_call: TRBJ2-7
clone_size: NA
v_call: TRBV15
cdr3_nt: TGTGCCACCAGCTCCCAGGGACAGGGGGTATACGACGAGCAGTACTTC
cdr3_aa: CATSSQGQGVYDEQYF

d_call: NA
j_call: TRBJ2-5
clone_size: NA
v_call: TRBV7-2
cdr3_nt: TGTGCCAGCAGCTTCCAGGGGTACGAGACCCAGTACTTC
cdr3_aa: CASSFQGYETQYF

d_call: NA
j_call: TRBJ2-2
clone_size: NA
v_call: TRBV2
cdr3_nt: TGTGCCAGCAGTCGGGACTGGAACACCGGGGAGCTGTTTTTT
cdr3_aa: CASSRDWNTGELFF

d_call: TRBD1
j_call: TRBJ2-7
clone_size: NA
v_call: TRBV5-5
cdr3_nt: TGTGCCAGCAGCCCGACCGGGACAGGGACATACGAGCAGTACTTC
cdr3_aa: CASSPTGTGTYEQYF

d_call: TRBD1
j_call: TRBJ1-3
clone_size: NA
v_call: TRBV15
cdr3_nt: TGTGCCACCAGCAGTCCCCAGGAAAGGCAGGGGGTTTCTGGAAACACCATATATTTT
cdr3_aa: CATSSPQERQGVSGNTIYF

d_call: NA
j_call: TRBJ1-2
clone_size: NA
v_call: TRBV4-3
cdr3_nt: TGCGCCAGCAGCCAAGGGGGTTCGGGATCAGCTAACTATGGCTACACCTTC
cdr3_aa: CASSQGGSGSANYGYTF

d_call: TRBD1
j_call: TRBJ2-7
clone_size: NA
v_call: TRBV28
cdr3_nt: TGTGCCAGCAGCAGGTTGGGACAGTACTACGAGCAGTACTTC
cdr3_aa: CASSRLGQYYEQYF

d_call: NA
j_call: TRBJ1-1
clone_size: NA
v_call: TRBV25-1
cdr3_nt: TGTGCCAGCAGCAGGAGCGGCGTTTGGGCTTTCTTT
cdr3_aa: CASSRSGVWAFF

d_call: TRBD1
j_call: TRBJ1-2
clone_size: NA
v_call: TRBV29-1
cdr3_nt: TGCAGCGCCGGACAGGACTACTATGGCTACACCTTC
cdr3_aa: CSAGQDYYGYTF

d_call: TRBD1
j_call: TRBJ2-7
clone_size: NA
v_call: TRBV2
cdr3_nt: TGTGCCAGCAGTGAACCGACAGGGGACTCCTACGAGCAGTACTTC
cdr3_aa: CASSEPTGDSYEQYF